The present TCR beta chain was sequenced within a study of vaccination effects on CD4 cells after COVID-19. General study results and limits: No early post-infection timepoints were available in the study, which also included few convalescent patients.

A remark on this clone: Antigen: not known.

Prior to sequencing, the ViraFEST assay stimulated PBMC with viral peptide pools, which expanded the antigen-specific CD4+ T cells. Culturing for roughly 10 days preceded CD4+ T cell isolation. Subjects were given two BNT162b2 or mRNA-1273 vaccine doses. This CDR3 comprises 13 residues. Germline values: CDR1 SEHNR, CDR2 FQNEAQ (reference sequence). Between the trimmed V and J ends, which lost 1 base and 4 bases, there was a span of 5 bases. Produced via immunoSEQ multiplex PCR; TCRdb's table is partial and in-frame only. The table has around 30,000 clones, about 73% seen once. This chain uses TRBV7-9 with TRBJ1-5; D unclear. The clonotype comes from a human donor who received a COVID-19 vaccine. The sample here was CD4+ T cells from PBMCs cultured with HCoV-NL63 spike peptides, taken after COVID-19 vaccination. DNA for the CDR3: TGTGCCAGCAGCTTAGACGGGAATCAGCCCCAGCATTTT. Translation gives CASSLDGNQPQHF. The full variable domain, completed using reference TRBV7-9 and TRBJ1-5, is DTGVSQNPRHKITKRGQNVTFRCDPISEHNRLYWYRQTLGQGPEFLTYFQNEAQLEKSRLLSDRFSAERPKGSFSTLEIQRTEQGDSAMYLCASSLDGNQPQHFGDGTRLSIL.